This TCR beta chain was observed in a study of cytomegalovirus exposure and HLA in healthy donors (dated by TCRdb to 2017 to 2019). Describing the broader study: An earlier analysis of several hundred of the donors reported about 280 Gb of sequence data and approximately 120 million unique TCR beta sequences obtained from about 179 million T cells. In a later analysis, previously published TCR beta repertoires from 550 to 700 donors were re-analyzed and high-resolution HLA genotyping was added so that TCR occurrence patterns could be studied. Genome-wide SNP genotypes for about three fifths of the roughly 670 donors were used in a later genetic analysis, which treated that subset as a discovery cohort. The study combined high-throughput TCR immunosequencing, statistical association of individual TCRs with disease status, and machine learning to predict cytomegalovirus infection status. Rather than drawing on any new phenotypic data, the later analysis identified candidate immune exposures from TCR beta sequences and the way those sequences occurred across donors. The genetic ancestry cluster associated with self-reported Caucasian donors included 70% to 85% of the roughly 360 genotyped donors. Because of strong linkage in the cohort, four or five DR-DQ haplotypes were treated as single units for association and clustering. The T cell repertoires of roughly 660 subjects were profiled by immunosequencing and related to cytomegalovirus serostatus. An early release that covered roughly 600 HLA-typed donors contained approximately 300 gigabases of sequencing data and 65 million to 100 million unique TCR sequences. HLA typing covered class I and class II loci at four-digit resolution. An earlier analysis of some 500 of the donors applied high-throughput TCR beta sequencing to assess whether each TCR beta V gene segment acted as functional or pseudogenic. The aim of the study was to test whether cataloging public T cell receptors could identify signatures of past pathogen exposure. Donor age, sex, ethnicity and CMV serostatus were compiled alongside the repertoire data. The number of donors typed differed by locus, with about 629-630 for A, B, C, DRB1 and DQB1, around 500 for DQA1, some 570 for DPA1, and 472 for DPB1. Every repertoire in the discovery cohort had been generated on one and the same sequencing platform. In addition to the first cohort of several hundred subjects, a separate validation cohort of under 150 different subjects was used. Among some 400 genotyped donors of the cohort, an average of around 250,000 unique TCR beta nucleotide sequences was sequenced per donor, of which approximately 18% were non-productive. What the study reported, not specific to this receptor: In a later analysis, several top co-occurrence clusters were reported to appear linked to parvovirus B19, influenza, CMV and Epstein-Barr virus. At a false discovery rate of 0.05, a later analysis linked 16,951 TCR beta sequences to specific HLA alleles. Approximately 18 rarely observed V segments, including chromosome 9 orphons, were excluded from the earlier analysis of some 590 of the donors because counts were too low. The sequencing pipeline was judged likely to have produced a cluster of highly shared sequence variants as a technical artifact. An earlier analysis of approximately 530 of the donors showed that most TCR beta V segments appeared in productive rearrangements either about 90% or about 30% of the time, which broadly matched IMGT annotations. Correlated functional status among segregating V segments might be attributable to linkage disequilibrium, but an unknown experimental factor could not be ruled out. The presence/absence analyses assumed that sequencing depth was roughly uniform across donors, and that assumption may not be true. Immune exposure information for the cohort was limited to CMV serostatus. A later genetic analysis associated a missense DCLRE1C variant with V-gene and J-gene trimming of TCR beta chains, and an independent cohort replicated the association. The classifier was reported to diagnose cytomegalovirus status with high specificity and sensitivity in both the original cohort and the validation cohort. This cohort had only TCR beta chains sequenced, and the lack of alpha or paired-chain data limited which features could be detected. According to a later genetic analysis, donors in an Asian-associated ancestry cluster had fewer N-insertions in productive TCRs than the approximately 670-donor mean. According to a later analysis, most CMV-associated TCR beta chains appeared to be HLA-restricted, and the HLA associations seemed to be driven largely by CMV exposure. In vitro tests confirmed that three of the cytomegalovirus-associated TCR beta chains recognize cytomegalovirus antigens. The study listed 164 TCR beta chains as associated with cytomegalovirus. In a later analysis, TCR association rates were found to vary across HLA loci, with the most associated TCRs seen for DRB1 alleles and the fewest for HLA-C alleles. While some public TCRs were present in many individuals, most TCR sequences turned up only very rarely across donors. Because some donors lacked HLA typing at each locus, the association tests relied only on the typed subset. A further reported finding was that TCR beta sequences accurately predicted the HLA-A and HLA-B alleles for most subjects in the first cohort. A later analysis found that HLA-associated TCR beta chains were more clonally expanded and had lower generation probabilities than equally common non-associated chains. The authors suggested that the approach could potentially be generalized to other disease states and immunological phenotypes. When HLA alleles, especially DR and DQ, strongly co-occurred, attributing TCR associations to individual alleles was difficult.

As regards this clone: Its recognized antigen is unknown. Base qualities are not recorded, but no much larger clone differs from it by a single base.

The cohort consisted of some 730 healthy bone marrow donors. All cohort members were sampled while nominally healthy, although unrecorded immune exposures were likely present. The donor was CMV seropositive and was included in the group of around 300 seropositive cohort members. Each donor provided a peripheral blood sample, and peripheral blood mononuclear cells were used for TCR beta sequencing. Genomic DNA was extracted from the blood cell samples with the Qiagen DNeasy Blood Extraction Kit. The library was built by means of the immunoSEQ multiplex PCR assay. A mixture of 60 forward primers for TCR Vbeta segments and 13 reverse primers for TCR Jbeta segments was used in the multiplex PCR. Amplification of the CDR3 region of rearranged TCR beta genes was performed with a multiplex PCR assay on genomic DNA. The amplified TCR beta libraries were sequenced on the Illumina HiSeq System as 87-base-pair reads. The source study handled its data this way. A later analysis tallied 80 million to 95 million unique TCR beta chains across the approximately 670 repertoires, and around 12 million of those chains were shared by two or more donors. To remove PCR and sequencing errors, raw reads were error-corrected and collapsed into unique sequences using a nearest-neighbor algorithm that merged closely related sequences. Alignment of CDR3 sequences to IMGT reference sequences was used to assign V, D and J gene segments. For a sequence to be retained, a match of at least six nucleotides to both a V gene segment and a J gene segment was required. Rearrangements were classified as productive when the CDR3 lacked stop codons and remained in frame with V and J, and all other rearrangements were classified as non-productive. CDR3 was defined by IMGT convention, running from the second conserved V-encoded cysteine to the conserved J-encoded phenylalanine. The earlier analysis of 500 to 650 of the donors excluded any sequence lacking an unambiguous match to a single V gene segment. In an earlier analysis of 587 of the donors, V segments were called functional above 56.7% productive rearrangements and were called segregating when the between-donor standard deviation exceeded 5%. To diagnose cytomegalovirus status from the catalog of TCR beta chain sequences, a statistical classification framework was built. A later analysis assigned V and J genes by comparing TCR nucleotide sequences with IMGT/GENE-DB human TR gene sequences. The TCRdist pipeline was used in a later analysis to assign CDR3 sequences and most-parsimonious VDJ recombination scenarios. In a later analysis, every TCR beta chain was defined by the combination of its CDR3 amino acid sequence and its V-gene family, and reads without a unique V-gene family were dropped. To address suspected cross-contamination and a sequencing artifact, a later analysis removed some 620 highly shared, low-generation-probability nucleotide sequences. In a later analysis, a clonal expansion index was calculated for each public chain from normalized within-repertoire ranks of inferred template counts. Generation probabilities in a later analysis came from a VDJ recombination model fitted to out-of-frame rearrangements, and those results were checked against IGoR. A later analysis scored TCR-TCR, TCR-HLA and TCR-CMV co-occurrence with hypergeometric tests, applying a repertoire-size bias correction to TCR pairs. To estimate false discovery rates, a later analysis permuted the HLA or CMV assignments 20 times. In a later analysis, co-occurring TCRs were grouped using DBSCAN, and TCRdist sequence similarity was added for clustering within HLA-allele-positive subsets. Repertoires with fewer than 30,000 or more than 120,000 public chains, plus five repertoires with anomalous nucleotide sharing, were excluded from co-occurrence clustering. The immuneACCESS repertoire file appears here via TCRdb, limited to in-frame rearrangements. These files lack a portion of the clones; in checked studies, under half of the deficit traces to unresolved V genes, and the cause of the others is not known. V, J and clone size derive from that table, while D and trimming were established from the DNA sequence. This sample comprises 95,000 to 120,000 clones, around 77% of them detected only once. Jointly, the top ten make up roughly 5% of the sample.

The clonotype was recovered from a woman between 25 and 40 years old in good health and CMV-seropositive. The sequencing sample was made of PBMCs.

The sequence in DNA is TGTGCCAGCAGAACCACCGGGACTGGGTTTGGCTACACCTTC. Its product reads: CASRTTGTGFGYTF. The sequence links TRBV9 to TRBJ1-2; tentative D gene TRBD1, with 5 bases matching. The CDR3 has 14 amino acids, counting the end cysteine and phenylalanine. The retained sequence is limited to the CDR3, 42 bases, with the frame set at the first base. Taken from the germline V gene, the CDR1 and CDR2 loops are SGDLS and YYNGEE. Trimming takes 5 bases from V and 7 bases from J, and the germline ends sit 18 bases apart. The variable domain in full, with residues beyond the CDR3 obtained from the reference TRBV9 and TRBJ1-2 genes, is DSGVTQTPKHLITATGQRVTLRCSPRSGDLSVYWYQQSLDQGLQFLIQYYNGEERAKGNILERFSAQQFPDLHSELNLSSLELGDSALYFCASRTTGTGFGYTFGSGTRLTVV.